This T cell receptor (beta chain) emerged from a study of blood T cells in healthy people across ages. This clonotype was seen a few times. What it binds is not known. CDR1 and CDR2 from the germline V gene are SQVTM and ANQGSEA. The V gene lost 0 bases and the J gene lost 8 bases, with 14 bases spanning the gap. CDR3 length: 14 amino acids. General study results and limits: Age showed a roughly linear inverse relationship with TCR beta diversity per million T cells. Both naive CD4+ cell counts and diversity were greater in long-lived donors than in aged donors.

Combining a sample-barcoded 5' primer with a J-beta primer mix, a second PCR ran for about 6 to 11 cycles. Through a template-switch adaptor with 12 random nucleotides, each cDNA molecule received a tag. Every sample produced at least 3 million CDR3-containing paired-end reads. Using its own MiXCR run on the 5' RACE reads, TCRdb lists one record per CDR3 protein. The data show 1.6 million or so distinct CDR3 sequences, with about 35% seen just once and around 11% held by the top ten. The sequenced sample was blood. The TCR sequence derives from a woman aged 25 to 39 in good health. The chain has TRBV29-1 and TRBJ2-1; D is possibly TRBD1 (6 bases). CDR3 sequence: CSVEDTGQYDEQFF. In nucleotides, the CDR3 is TGCAGCGTTGAAGACACAGGGCAATATGATGAGCAGTTCTTC.